The 6 T cell receptor beta chains reported below all come from one sample, sequenced in a study of shared clonotypes between healthy human individuals. The method was immunoSEQ multiplex PCR; TCRdb's version includes in-frame clones alone and lacks a portion of them. The repertoire consists of 1 million to 1.3 million clones, with about 84% occurring once and the leading ten covering 0.5% to 0.65%. Sequences were obtained from memory CD4+ T cells from PBMCs. Subset meaning: CD45RA-negative fraction. The origin of the receptors is a man between 18 and 29 years old in good health. Some clones in this sample may be carry-over from other donors' samples.

The chain couples TRBV6-5 to TRBJ2-7; possible D gene TRBD2, 6 bases. The CDR3 contains 14 residues. The ends were cut back, 2 bases at V and 5 bases at J, with 13 bases in the middle. The germline gives CDR1 MNHEY, CDR2 SVGAGI. CDR3 in amino acids: CASSYGGVTNEQYF. The CDR3 coding sequence is TGTGCCAGCAGTTACGGCGGGGTAACCAACGAGCAGTACTTC.

The chain links TRBV6-4 to TRBJ1-2; TRBD1 agrees at 9 bases. Germline V gene lookup returns CDR1 MRHNA and CDR2 SNTAGT. V dropped 3 bases and J dropped 3; count of bases not matched to a gene: 8. This CDR3 spans 16 amino acids. The CDR3 loop is CASSEYGDRAYYGYTF. The CDR3 region has the DNA TGTGCCAGCAGTGAATACGGGGACAGGGCCTACTATGGCTACACCTTC.

The chain combines TRBV15 with TRBJ2-7, with TRBD2 matching 8 bases. CDR1 is LNHNV and CDR2 is YYDKDF in the germline V gene (reference sequence). V lost 1 base, J lost 3 bases, and 5 bases stayed unmatched. The CDR3 covers 15 residues. The chain's CDR3 is CATSRVSSGSYEQYF. The CDR3 DNA follows: TGTGCCACCAGCAGAGTGTCCAGCGGGAGCTACGAGCAGTACTTC.

V gene TRBV7-8 combines with J gene TRBJ1-2, with TRBD1 matching over 8 bases. In germline, CDR1 is SGHVS, CDR2 FQNEAQ. Trimming at V came to 5 bases and at J to 4 bases, leaving 6 bases not matched to a gene. CDR3 length equals 14 residues. Here the CDR3 reads CASSETDRAYGYTF. CDR3 sequence (DNA): TGTGCCAGCAGCGAAACGGACAGGGCCTATGGCTACACCTTC.

Turning to this clone: This sequence may be a read error, since a much larger clone differs from it by one base. The chain carries TRBV7-9 and TRBJ1-2; D remains unclear. V dropped 3 bases and J dropped 0 bases, with 5 bases sitting between them. Germline-derived CDR1 and CDR2 are SEHNR and FQNEAQ (reference sequence). This CDR3 is 13 amino acids long. CDR3 DNA: TGTGCCAGCAGCTTGCAGACTAACTATGGCTACACCTTC. Translated: CASSLQTNYGYTF.

The chain combines TRBV7-9 with TRBJ1-5; 10 bases are a match to TRBD1. The CDR3 sequence is 15 residues long. V gave up 5 bases and J gave up 4 bases; unmatched junction bases: 5. Germline CDR1 and CDR2: SEHNR and FQNEAQ (reference sequence). CDR3 nucleotide sequence: TGTGCCAGCAGCGTAGGGACAGGGGAAAATCAGCCCCAGCATTTT. Protein sequence: CASSVGTGENQPQHF.